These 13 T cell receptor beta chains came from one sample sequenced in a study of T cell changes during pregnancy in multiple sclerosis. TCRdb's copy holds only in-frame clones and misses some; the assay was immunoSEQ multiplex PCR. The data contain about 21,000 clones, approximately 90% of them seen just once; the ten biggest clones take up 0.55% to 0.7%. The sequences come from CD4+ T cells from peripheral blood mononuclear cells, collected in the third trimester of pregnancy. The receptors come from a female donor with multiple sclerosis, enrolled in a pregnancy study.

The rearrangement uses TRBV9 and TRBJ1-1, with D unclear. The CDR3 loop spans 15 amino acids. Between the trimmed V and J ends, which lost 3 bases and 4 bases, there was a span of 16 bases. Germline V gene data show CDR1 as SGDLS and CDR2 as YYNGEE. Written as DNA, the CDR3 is TGTGCCAGCAGCGAAGGCCCCATTGGAGGCACTGAAGCTTTCTTT. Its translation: CASSEGPIGGTEAFF.

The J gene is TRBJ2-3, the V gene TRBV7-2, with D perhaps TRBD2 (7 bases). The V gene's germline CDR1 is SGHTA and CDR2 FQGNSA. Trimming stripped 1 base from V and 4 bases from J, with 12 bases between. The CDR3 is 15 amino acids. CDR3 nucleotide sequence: TGTGCCAGCAGCTTAGTTGGGGGGGGGCCAGATACGCAGTATTTT. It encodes CASSLVGGGPDTQYF.

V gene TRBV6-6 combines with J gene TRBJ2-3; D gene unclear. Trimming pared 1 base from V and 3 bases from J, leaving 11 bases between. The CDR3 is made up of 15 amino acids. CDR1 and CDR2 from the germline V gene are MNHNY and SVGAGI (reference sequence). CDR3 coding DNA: TGTGCCAGCAGTTACTACTCCTATCAAACAGATACGCAGTATTTT. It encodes CASSYYSYQTDTQYF.

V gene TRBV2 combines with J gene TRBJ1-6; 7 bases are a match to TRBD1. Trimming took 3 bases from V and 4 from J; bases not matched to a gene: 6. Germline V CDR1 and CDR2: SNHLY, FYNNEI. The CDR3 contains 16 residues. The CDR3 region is CASSDFHRGYNSPLHF. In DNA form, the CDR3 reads TGTGCCAGCAGTGATTTTCACAGGGGTTATAATTCACCCCTCCACTTT.

Written as DNA, the CDR3 is TGTGCCAGCAGCCGGGACAGGGCAGGAGGCTACACCTTC. This translates into CASSRDRAGGYTF. The chain carries TRBV27 and TRBJ1-2, with 9 bases lining up with TRBD1. The CDR3 has 13 amino acids. With V trimmed by 6 bases and J by 8 bases, 7 bases remained unmatched. The V gene's germline CDR1 is MNHEY and CDR2 SMNVEV (reference sequence).

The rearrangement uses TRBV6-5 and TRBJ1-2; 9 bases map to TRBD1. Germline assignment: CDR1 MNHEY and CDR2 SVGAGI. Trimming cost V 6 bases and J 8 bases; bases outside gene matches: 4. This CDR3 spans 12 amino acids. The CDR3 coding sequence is TGTGCCAGCAGCCGGACAGGGGAAGGCTACACCTTC. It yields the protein CASSRTGEGYTF.

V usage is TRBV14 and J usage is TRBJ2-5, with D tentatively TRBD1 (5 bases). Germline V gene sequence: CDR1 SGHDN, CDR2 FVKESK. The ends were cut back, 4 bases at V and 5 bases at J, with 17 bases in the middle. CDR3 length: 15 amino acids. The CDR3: CASSRTSTAWETQYF. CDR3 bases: TGTGCCAGCAGCCGAACCTCGACAGCCTGGGAGACCCAGTACTTC.

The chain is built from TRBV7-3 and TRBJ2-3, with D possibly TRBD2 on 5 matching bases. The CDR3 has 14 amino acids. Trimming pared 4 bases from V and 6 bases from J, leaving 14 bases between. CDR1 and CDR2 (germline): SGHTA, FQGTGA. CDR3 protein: CASSSGLPGDTQYF. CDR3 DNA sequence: TGTGCCAGCAGCTCCGGACTCCCGGGGGATACGCAGTATTTT.

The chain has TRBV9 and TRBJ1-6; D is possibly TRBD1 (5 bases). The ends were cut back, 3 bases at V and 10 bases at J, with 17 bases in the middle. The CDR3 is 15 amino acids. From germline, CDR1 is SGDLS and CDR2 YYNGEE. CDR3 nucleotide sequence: TGTGCCAGCAGCGGTGGAACAGGTCGAGGATCACCCCTCCACTTT. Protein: CASSGGTGRGSPLHF.

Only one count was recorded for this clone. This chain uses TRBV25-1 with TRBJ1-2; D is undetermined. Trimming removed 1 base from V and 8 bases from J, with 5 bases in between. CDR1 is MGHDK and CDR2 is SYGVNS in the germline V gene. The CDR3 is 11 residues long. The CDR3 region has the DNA TGTGCCAGCAGTGAATTCGGGGGCTACACCTTC. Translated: CASSEFGGYTF.

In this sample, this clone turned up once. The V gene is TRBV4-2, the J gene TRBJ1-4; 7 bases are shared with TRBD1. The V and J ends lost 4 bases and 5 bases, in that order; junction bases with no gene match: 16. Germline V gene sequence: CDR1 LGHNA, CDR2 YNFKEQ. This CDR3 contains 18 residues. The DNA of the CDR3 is TGTGCCAGCAGCCCCCTTGGGCATGAACAGGGGTGGAATGAAAAACTGTTTTTT. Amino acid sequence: CASSPLGHEQGWNEKLFF.

The CDR3 DNA follows: TGCGCCAGCAGCTTGGGACAGGGCGGTCAGCCCCAGCATTTT. Its protein product is CASSLGQGGQPQHF. The chain is built from TRBV5-1 and TRBJ1-5, with 7 bases identical to TRBD1. With 0 bases clipped from V and 6 bases from J, the junction kept 3 bases outside the gene matches. The CDR3 loop spans 14 amino acids. CDR1 SGHRS and CDR2 YFSETQ come from the germline V gene. Full variable domain (outside the CDR3, taken from reference TRBV5-1 and TRBJ1-5): KAGVTQTPRYLIKTRGQQVTLSCSPISGHRSVSWYQQTPGQGLQFLFEYFSETQRNKGNFPGRFSGRQFSNSRSEMNVSTLELGDSALYLCASSLGQGGQPQHFGDGTRLSIL.

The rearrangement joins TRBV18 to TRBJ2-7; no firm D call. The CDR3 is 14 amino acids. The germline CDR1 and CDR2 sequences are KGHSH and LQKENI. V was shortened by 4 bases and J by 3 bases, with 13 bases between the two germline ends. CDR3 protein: CASSLSGLFYEQYF. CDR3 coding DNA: TGTGCCAGCTCACTATCAGGCCTATTCTACGAGCAGTACTTC.